Shown below are 3 T cell receptor beta chains from a single sample sequenced in a study of PD-1 blockade in classical Hodgkin lymphoma. TCRdb's copy holds only in-frame clones and misses some; the assay was immunoSEQ multiplex PCR. Of about 96,000 clones in the sample, about 92% were seen once. Time point here: cycle 4 day 1 (C4D1), after 6 weeks of nivolumab. After autologous stem cell transplantation all patients relapsed, and prior brentuximab vedotin exposure differed between cohorts. Sequenced here: peripheral blood mononuclear cells (PBMCs), sampled before the fourth cycle of nivolumab. The origin of the receptors is a human donor with classical Hodgkin lymphoma.

V and J are TRBV28 and TRBJ2-1; 9 bases map to TRBD2. The length of the CDR3 is 17 residues. CDR1 and CDR2 (germline): MDHEN, SYDVKM. The trim removed 7 bases at V and 0 bases at J, leaving 10 bases unmatched. Here the CDR3 reads CASTSSGIQSSYNEQFF. The CDR3 DNA reads TGTGCCAGCACTTCTAGCGGGATTCAGAGCTCCTACAATGAGCAGTTCTTC.

The V gene is TRBV7-6, the J gene TRBJ1-1, with D perhaps matching TRBD1 (5 bases). Trimming stripped 7 bases from V and 7 bases from J, with 13 bases between. This CDR3 is built from 12 residues. Germline assignment: CDR1 SGHVS and CDR2 FNYEAQ. As DNA, the CDR3 is TGTGCCAGCAAGGGGCGGGGCAGTGAAGCTTTCTTT. Protein product: CASKGRGSEAFF.

This rearrangement joins TRBV11-2 to TRBJ2-1; either TRBD1 or TRBD2 may fit D (5 bases each). The V gene's germline CDR1 is SGHAT and CDR2 FQNNGV. Trimming shortened V by 8 bases and J by 5 bases, and 22 bases separated the two germline ends. The CDR3 runs to 16 residues. The chain's CDR3 is CASVSKTGTTDNEQFF. CDR3 DNA: TGTGCCAGCGTATCTAAGACCGGGACGACTGACAATGAGCAGTTCTTC.